This passage covers 18 T cell receptor beta chains from one sample sequenced in a study of immune heterogeneity within non-small cell lung tumors. The authors amplified TCR beta CDR3 by multiplex PCR with 32 V and 13 J primers. TCRdb ran MiXCR on the multiplex PCR reads and lists one entry per CDR3 protein. The sample holds 13,000 or so distinct CDR3 sequences; 23% are singletons and the top ten take roughly 13%. The template consisted of bulk tumor genomic DNA, with around 600 ng used per sample. Surgeons took several biopsies per primary tumor, spaced far apart, during surgery. Their non-small cell lung cancer was newly diagnosed and untreated, and the patients underwent curative surgery. The sample comprised lung tumor tissue. These receptors all come from a man aged 45-60 years with non-small cell lung cancer.

This clonotype was picked up a small number of times. The V gene is TRBV10-2, the J gene TRBJ2-2, with D maybe TRBD2 (6 bases). V shed 0 bases and J shed 1 base, with 15 bases lying between them. The CDR3 extends over 18 amino acids. The germline V gene encodes CDR1 WSHSY and CDR2 SAAADI. In DNA form, the CDR3 reads TGCGCCAGCAGTGAGTCCGCAGGTTTGGGAGGGAACACCGGGGAGCTGTTTTTT. This gives the protein CASSESAGLGGNTGELFF.

This clonotype was counted many times. The rearrangement uses TRBV6-1 and TRBJ2-6; D uncertain. This CDR3 has 16 residues. V was trimmed by 4 bases and J by 0 bases, leaving 10 bases between them. CDR1 is MNHNS and CDR2 is SASEGT in the germline V gene. This CDR3 reads CASSVNQDSGANVLTF. CDR3 DNA sequence: TGTGCCAGCAGTGTGAACCAGGACTCTGGGGCCAACGTCCTGACTTTC.

There are many counts of this clonotype. The chain has TRBV6-5 and TRBJ2-2; 7 bases align to TRBD1. CDR3 size: 19 residues. J lost 0 bases, V lost 2 bases, and 12 bases had no gene match. Germline assignment: CDR1 MNHEY and CDR2 SVGAGI. The CDR3 DNA reads as TGTGCCAGCAGTTACAACAGGGGCACCGGCGCGGCGAACACCGGGGAGCTGTTTTTT. Amino acid sequence: CASSYNRGTGAANTGELFF.

This clonotype was counted at least ten times. The V call is TRBV5-1, the J call TRBJ2-5; 8 positions match TRBD1. Germline V gene data show CDR1 as SGHRS and CDR2 as YFSETQ. After removal of 0 bases from V and 0 bases from J, the junction contained 1 base not matched to a gene. This CDR3 is built from 15 residues. The chain's CDR3 is CASSLGQGYQETQYF. CDR3 bases: TGCGCCAGCAGCTTGGGACAGGGGTACCAAGAGACCCAGTACTTC.

This clonotype was seen ten or more times. The chain couples TRBV24-1 to TRBJ2-3, with D possibly matching TRBD1 (5 bases). This CDR3 contains 16 residues. Trimming took off 7 bases at V and 2 bases at J, with 18 bases between the two ends. The germline gives CDR1 KGHDR, CDR2 SFDVKD. The CDR3 bases are TGTGCCACCAGCCCCCAGGACACGACCAACACAGATACGCAGTATTTT. It specifies CATSPQDTTNTDTQYF.

As regards this clonotype: This may arise from a read error, as a much more abundant clone is one base away. This chain links TRBV28 with TRBJ1-6; D may be TRBD1 (6 bases). Germline CDR1 MDHEN, CDR2 SYDVKM. This CDR3 has 14 amino acids. Trimming removed 3 bases from V and 9 bases from J, with 12 bases in between. This CDR3 is CASSLGHPTSPLHF. CDR3 nucleotides: TGTGCCAGCAGTTTGGGACATCCAACTTCACCCCTCCACTTT.

This clonotype has a count of ten or more. This sequence joins TRBV7-3 and TRBJ1-6, with a weak D call TRBD1 (5 bases). V was cut by 5 bases and J by 8 bases, with 16 bases left in between. The CDR3 covers 15 residues. Per germline, CDR1 SGHTA and CDR2 FQGTGA. DNA for the CDR3: TGTGCCAGCAGCCTCCAGGGTGGAGGGGATTCACCCCTCCACTTT. Translated: CASSLQGGGDSPLHF.

As for this clonotype: Being one base from a much bigger clone, this may be a read error. The chain couples TRBV10-1 to TRBJ2-3; TRBD2 agrees at 10 bases. This CDR3 has 14 amino acids. CDR1 is WNHNN, CDR2 SYGVQD, per germline (reference sequence). V dropped 9 bases and J dropped 1; count of bases not matched to a gene: 4. Here the CDR3 DNA reads TGCGCCAGTGCAGCGGGAGGGGGCACAGATACGCAGTATTTT. Its translation: CASAAGGGTDTQYF.

As to this clonotype: Germline and junction disagree at one end, which may indicate a read error. This chain links TRBV7-2 with TRBJ1-5, with no clear D. The CDR3 sequence is 13 residues long. Germline V CDR1 and CDR2: SGHTA, FQGNSA. The CDR3 sequence: CASSPTGNQHQHF. The DNA for the CDR3 is TGTGCCAGCAGCCCCACGGGCAATCAGCACCAGCATTTT.

There are many counts of this clonotype. V usage is TRBV6-1 and J usage is TRBJ1-4; unclear D gene. The CDR3 sequence is 14 residues long. V was cut by 6 bases and J by 7 bases, with 15 bases left in between. The germline CDR1 and CDR2 sequences are MNHNS and SASEGT. Here the CDR3 reads CASRRGNMGEKLFF. The CDR3 DNA reads as TGTGCCAGCAGGCGGGGAAATATGGGTGAAAAACTGTTTTTT.

This clonotype counts as medium-sized (0.01 to 0.1%). The V call is TRBV19, the J call TRBJ2-2; D may be TRBD2 (5 bases). The CDR3 spans 14 residues. Germline CDR1 and CDR2: LNHDA and SQIVND (reference sequence). The V and J ends lost 9 bases and 2 bases respectively, with 13 bases between them. The CDR3 DNA reads as TGTGCCAGCGACCGCGGAGGCAACACCGGGGAGCTGTTTTTT. Protein: CASDRGGNTGELFF.

In its sample, this clonotype is medium-sized. The chain combines TRBV7-8 with TRBJ2-7; maybe TRBD1 (5 bases). The ends were cut back, 1 base at V and 1 base at J, with 8 bases in the middle. The germline V gene encodes CDR1 SGHVS and CDR2 FQNEAQ. This CDR3 has 14 residues. In nucleotides, the CDR3 is TGTGCCAGCAGCTTAGTAGACAGATCCTACGAGCAGTACTTC. Its translation: CASSLVDRSYEQYF.

At least ten counts were recorded for this clonotype. This chain links TRBV20-1 with TRBJ2-5, with 8 bases aligning to TRBD2. J lost 4 bases, V lost 5 bases, and 9 bases had no gene match. CDR3 size: 14 residues. In germline, CDR1 is DFQATT, CDR2 SNEGSKA (reference sequence). CDR3 DNA: TGCAGTGCTGATCGGGGGGGCCAGGCAGAGACCCAGTACTTC. It yields the protein CSADRGGQAETQYF.

There are many counts of this clonotype. This chain joins TRBV19 and TRBJ1-2; D gene unclear. V was trimmed by 8 bases and J by 2 bases, leaving 15 bases between them. The CDR3 is 14 amino acids. From germline, CDR1 is LNHDA and CDR2 SQIVND (reference sequence). The CDR3 nucleotides read TGTGCCAGTCAGTGGAGGGCGGTGAACTATGGCTACACCTTC. Protein: CASQWRAVNYGYTF.

V usage is TRBV28 and J usage is TRBJ1-1; the D is unclear. The germline V and J ends were trimmed by 4 bases and 1 base, with 19 bases remaining between them. The CDR3 is made up of 17 amino acids. The germline gives CDR1 MDHEN, CDR2 SYDVKM. The DNA for the CDR3 is TGTGCCAGCAGTTCACCTACGCTCACGAAGGGGAACACTGAAGCTTTCTTT. Translated: CASSSPTLTKGNTEAFF.

This clonotype has a count of ten or more. CDR3 sequence: CASSLIAGGPETGELFF. Written as DNA, the CDR3 is TGTGCCAGCAGTCTCATAGCGGGAGGGCCAGAAACCGGGGAGCTGTTTTTT. The chain couples TRBV28 to TRBJ2-2; 11 bases are shared with TRBD2. The CDR3 loop spans 17 amino acids. Losses at the gene ends were 5 bases for V and 5 bases for J; bases not matched to a gene: 10. Germline V gene lookup returns CDR1 MDHEN and CDR2 SYDVKM.

Only a few counts were recorded for this clonotype. The rearrangement joins TRBV7-2 to TRBJ1-1; possible D gene TRBD1, 5 bases. The CDR3 spans 13 residues. The V end was cut by 6 bases, the J end by 5 bases, with 13 bases between. Germline assignment: CDR1 SGHTA and CDR2 FQGNSA. The CDR3, as DNA: TGTGCCAGCAGGCCCGGGACTTTGACTGAAGCTTTCTTT. Its protein product is CASRPGTLTEAFF.

Comment on this clonotype: This may come from a read error, since a much larger clone is one base off. V gene TRBV6-4 combines with J gene TRBJ1-5; no definite D call. There are 13 residues in the CDR3. Germline CDR1 is MRHNA and CDR2 is SNTAGT. This CDR3 reads CATSGEEGQPQHF. CDR3 sequence (DNA): TGTGCCACCAGTGGCGAGGAGGGCCAGCCCCAGCATTTT.